Shown below are 11 T cell receptor beta chains from a single sample sequenced in a study of OX40 agonist ivuxolimab in advanced cancers. Library creation used the immunoSEQ multiplex PCR assay. TCRdb limited this immuneACCESS table to in-frame rearrangements with V and J called. A share of clones is missing; checked studies link under half to unresolved V genes, and the rest is unexplained. For this sample the table gives 25,000 to 30,000 clones, of which about 85% were detected only once. The ten biggest clones cover about 32% of the sample. The sequences come from CD4+ or CD8+ T cells sorted from blood, collected in a trial of the OX40 agonist ivuxolimab. The receptors stem from an adult with an advanced solid tumor such as melanoma, head and neck, liver or kidney cancer.

The chain has TRBV27 and TRBJ2-5, with 7 bases that match TRBD1. Unmatched junction bases numbered 7, after V lost 5 bases and J lost 4 bases. This CDR3 spans 14 amino acids. The V gene's germline CDR1 is MNHEY and CDR2 SMNVEV (reference sequence). This chain's CDR3 is CASSIIAGGETQYF. In DNA, the CDR3 is TGTGCCAGCAGTATAATAGCAGGGGGAGAGACCCAGTACTTC.

This clone showed up just a few times. The J gene is TRBJ2-2, the V gene TRBV29-1, with 11 nucleotides matching TRBD2. V gave up 5 bases and J gave up 8 bases; unmatched junction bases: 10. CDR1 is SQVTM, CDR2 ANQGSEA, per germline. This CDR3 has 15 residues. In nucleotides, the CDR3 is TGCAGCGTTAATCTAGCGGGAGGAAAGGAAGGGGAGCTGTTTTTT. Amino acids: CSVNLAGGKEGELFF.

The chain recombines TRBV5-1 with TRBJ1-1; 10 bases are a match to TRBD1. The CDR3 is made up of 19 amino acids. In germline, CDR1 is SGHRS, CDR2 YFSETQ. V gave up 0 bases and J gave up 4 bases; unmatched junction bases: 15. The CDR3 sequence is CASSLAGDETGGFSTEAFF. The CDR3 nucleotides are TGCGCCAGCAGCTTGGCCGGAGACGAGACAGGGGGCTTTTCCACTGAAGCTTTCTTT.

The chain is built from TRBV7-8 and TRBJ1-1, with a weak D call TRBD1 (6 bases). The CDR3 consists of 16 residues. V was cut by 1 base and J by 9 bases, with 21 bases left in between. Germline lookup yields CDR1 SGHVS and CDR2 FQNEAQ. CDR3 region: CASSLDIGGALIKAFF. DNA for the CDR3: TGTGCCAGCAGCTTAGATATCGGGGGGGCCTTAATTAAAGCTTTCTTT.

This clone has only a few counts. CDR3 amino acids: CAWKAQGFRRDYGYTF. CDR3 in DNA: TGTGCCTGGAAGGCCCAGGGTTTCCGGAGGGACTATGGCTACACCTTC. The chain couples TRBV30 to TRBJ1-2; the D gene is possibly TRBD1 (5 bases). The CDR3 totals 16 residues. V shed 4 bases and J shed 3 bases, with 21 bases lying between them. Germline V lookup: CDR1 GTSNPN, CDR2 SVGIG (reference sequence).

A single count supports this clone. V usage is TRBV4-1 and J usage is TRBJ2-5; possible D gene TRBD1, 5 bases. The CDR3 totals 14 residues. V was trimmed by 0 bases and J by 3 bases, leaving 8 bases between them. Germline V gene lookup returns CDR1 MGHRA and CDR2 YSYEKL. The CDR3 loop is CASSQDFREETQYF. CDR3 coding DNA: TGCGCCAGCAGCCAAGATTTCAGGGAAGAGACCCAGTACTTC.

The V and J genes are TRBV29-1 and TRBJ2-2; the D is unclear. The CDR3 has 12 amino acids. Looked up from germline, CDR1 is SQVTM and CDR2 is ANQGSEA. Trimming cost V 4 bases and J 2 bases, with 5 bases left between them. Here the CDR3 reads CSVGANTGELFF. In nucleotides, the CDR3 is TGCAGCGTTGGGGCCAACACCGGGGAGCTGTTTTTT.

The chain uses TRBV9 and TRBJ2-5; 8 bases agree with TRBD1. V gave up 4 bases and J gave up 3 bases; unmatched junction bases: 8. Germline CDR1 SGDLS, CDR2 YYNGEE. The CDR3 consists of 15 residues. CDR3 amino acids: CASSTGGGTEETQYF. CDR3 DNA: TGTGCCAGCAGCACAGGGGGTGGGACAGAAGAGACCCAGTACTTC.

The chain carries TRBV7-8 and TRBJ2-7; D is uncertain. V lost 5 bases to trimming and J lost 2 bases, with 10 bases between them. The germline V gene has CDR1 SGHVS and CDR2 FQNEAQ. The CDR3 has 13 residues. The CDR3 is CASSPDLTYEQYF. CDR3 nucleotides: TGTGCCAGCAGCCCTGACCTGACCTACGAGCAGTACTTC.

The chain combines TRBV6-5 with TRBJ2-3; no reliable D call. This CDR3 region has 16 residues. Trimming shortened V by 0 bases and J by 0 bases, and 10 bases separated the two germline ends. The V gene's germline CDR1 is MNHEY and CDR2 SVGAGI. The CDR3 bases are TGTGCCAGCAGTTACTCTTGGCTATCTAGCACAGATACGCAGTATTTT. It yields the protein CASSYSWLSSTDTQYF.

This sequence joins TRBV29-1 and TRBJ2-7, with 10 bases that match TRBD1. Per germline, CDR1 SQVTM and CDR2 ANQGSEA. The CDR3 has 16 amino acids. The V gene end was trimmed by 0 bases and the J gene end by 2 bases; junction bases not matched to a gene: 7. The CDR3 here is CSVEDPAGQGTYEQYF. DNA for the CDR3: TGCAGCGTTGAAGATCCGGCGGGACAGGGGACCTACGAGCAGTACTTC.